This T cell receptor (beta chain) was retrieved from a study of CD8+CD57+ T cells in acquired aplastic anemia. Study-level points and caveats: Roughly 27 shared CD8+ CDR3s appeared highly expressed within patients' immunodominant clones.

There are 13 residues in the CDR3. Germline CDR1 and CDR2: DFQATT and SNEGSKA (reference sequence). J lost 10 bases, V lost 3 bases, and 8 bases had no gene match. This clonotype was counted only a few times. Its antigen is as yet unknown. Patients chosen for sequencing had shown CD8+CD57+ cell expansion by flow cytometry. Every patient was diagnosed with severe acquired aplastic anemia. The study profiled TCR beta VDJ and CDR3 using genomic DNA as template. TCRdb called the reads again in MiXCR, with one record for every CDR3 protein. The sample has about 290,000 distinct CDR3 sequences; about 50% are singletons.

The TCR was taken from a human donor with aplastic anemia. The chain recombines TRBV20-1 with TRBJ2-1, with TRBD2 matching over 8 bases. Sequencing was done on a sample of sorted CD4+, CD8+, or CD8+CD57+ T cells (not recorded which) from PBMCs. The DNA of the CDR3 is TGCAGTGCTAGGAGCGGGAGAGGATTAGAGCAGTTCTTC. Translated, it gives CSARSGRGLEQFF.